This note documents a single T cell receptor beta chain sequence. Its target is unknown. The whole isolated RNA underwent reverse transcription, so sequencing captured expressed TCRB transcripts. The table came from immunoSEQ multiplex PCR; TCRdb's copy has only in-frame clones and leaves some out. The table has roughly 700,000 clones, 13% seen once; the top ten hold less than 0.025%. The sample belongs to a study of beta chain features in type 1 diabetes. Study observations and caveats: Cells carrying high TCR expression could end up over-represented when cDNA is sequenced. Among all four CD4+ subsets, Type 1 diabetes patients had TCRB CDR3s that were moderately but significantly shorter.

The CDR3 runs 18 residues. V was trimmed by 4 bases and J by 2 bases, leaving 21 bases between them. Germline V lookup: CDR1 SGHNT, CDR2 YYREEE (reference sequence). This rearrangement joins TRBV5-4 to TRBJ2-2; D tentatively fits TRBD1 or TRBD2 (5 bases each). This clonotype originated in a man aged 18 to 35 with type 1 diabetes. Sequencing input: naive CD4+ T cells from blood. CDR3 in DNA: TGTGCCAGCAGCCGGGACGGACGAACCATACTAAACACCGGGGAGCTGTTTTTT. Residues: CASSRDGRTILNTGELFF.